This TCR beta chain was sequenced in a study of identifying expanded T cells in peripheral blood. The sample holds one count of this clone. Its specificity is unknown. Findings and limits, study-wide: About 1.3 clones differed between technical replicates, versus around 15 and 19 over time. Two-week clone count variance significantly increased as total template count grew.

No infections or other immune events were documented during collection. Produced via immunoSEQ multiplex PCR; TCRdb's table is partial and in-frame only. The sample has 100,000 or so clones, over 70% seen once; the top ten hold just over 5.5%. Germline assignment: CDR1 MNHNS and CDR2 SASEGT. CDR3 length equals 15 residues. Losses at the gene ends were 6 bases for V and 4 bases for J; bases not matched to a gene: 7. The specimen was blood. The clonotype comes from a person aged 18 to 70 in good health. The V call is TRBV6-1, the J call TRBJ2-7; TRBD2 matches 12 bases. The CDR3 DNA sequence: TGTGCCAGCAGAAGGCTAGCGGGAGGGCAATACGAGCAGTACTTC. This gives the protein CASRRLAGGQYEQYF.